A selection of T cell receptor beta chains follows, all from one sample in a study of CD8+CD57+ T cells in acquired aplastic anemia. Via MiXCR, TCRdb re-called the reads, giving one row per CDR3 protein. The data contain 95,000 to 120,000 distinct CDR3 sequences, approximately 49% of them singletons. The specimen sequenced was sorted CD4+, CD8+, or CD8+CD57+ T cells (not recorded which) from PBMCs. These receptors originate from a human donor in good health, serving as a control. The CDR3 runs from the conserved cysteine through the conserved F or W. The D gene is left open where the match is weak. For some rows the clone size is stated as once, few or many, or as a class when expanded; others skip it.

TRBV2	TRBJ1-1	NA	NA	TGTGCCAGCAGTGAAGAGGCGGGAACTGAAGCTTTCTTT	CASSEEAGTEAFF
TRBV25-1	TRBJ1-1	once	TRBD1	TGTGCCAGCAGTGATTTGCGGACAGGTGTGGCTTTCTTT	CASSDLRTGVAFF
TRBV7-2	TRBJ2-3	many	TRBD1	TGTGCCAGTGCGAGGGGGCAAACAGATACGCAGTATTTT	CASARGQTDTQYF
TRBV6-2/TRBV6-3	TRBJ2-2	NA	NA	TGTGCCAGCAGTCCAGCTCCCCGGGTTACCACCGGGGAGCTGTTTTTT	CASSPAPRVTTGELFF
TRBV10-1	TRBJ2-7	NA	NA	TGCGCCAGCAGTGAAGGCCAGGGCAGATCCTACGAGCGGTACTTC	CASSEGQGRSYERYF
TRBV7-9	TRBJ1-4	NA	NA	TGTGCCAGCACCACTATCGGACAAATAAAGGAAAAACTGTTTTTT	CASTTIGQIKEKLFF
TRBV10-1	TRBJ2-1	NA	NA	TGCGCCAGCAGTGAGTTTGAAGTTCTTAGTGAGCAGTTCTTC	CASSEFEVLSEQFF
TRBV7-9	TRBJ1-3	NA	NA	TGTGCCAGCAGCCTCGACGGGGGAAACACCATATATTTT	CASSLDGGNTIYF
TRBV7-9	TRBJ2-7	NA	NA	TGTGCCAGCACCTTAACCGGGCGAAGCTACGAGCAGTACTTC	CASTLTGRSYEQYF
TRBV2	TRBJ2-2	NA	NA	TGTGCCATCAGTGACCTGGGGTCAGGGGAGCTGTTTTTT	CAISDLGSGELFF
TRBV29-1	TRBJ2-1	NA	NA	TGCAGCGGGGAAGGTGGCTACAATGAGCAGTTCTTC	CSGEGGYNEQFF
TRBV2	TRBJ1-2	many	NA	TGTGCCAGCCTGGGACGAGATGCCTATGGCTACACCTTC	CASLGRDAYGYTF
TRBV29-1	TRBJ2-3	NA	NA	TGCAGCGTTGAACGTATCGCAGGGACGGTTGATACGCAGTATTTT	CSVERIAGTVDTQYF
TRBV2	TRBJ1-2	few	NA	TGTGCCAGCAGTGAGGGTGGAGACTATGGCTACACCTTC	CASSEGGDYGYTF
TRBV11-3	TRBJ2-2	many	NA	TGTGCCAGCAGCTTCCTTGGTGTGGAGGCCGGGGAGCTGTTTTTT	CASSFLGVEAGELFF
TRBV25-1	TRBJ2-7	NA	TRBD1	TGTGCCAGCAGTGCCGACAGGGTCGCATTCGAGCAGTACTTC	CASSADRVAFEQYF
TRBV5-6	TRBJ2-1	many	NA	TGTGCCGGGTCAGAGGCCCTTTTGGATGAGCAGTTCTTC	CAGSEALLDEQFF
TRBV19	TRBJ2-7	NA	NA	TGTGCCAGTAGCGGGCGAAGCTCCTACGGGCAGTACTTC	CASSGRSSYGQYF
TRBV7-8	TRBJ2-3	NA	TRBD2	TGTGCCAGCAGGGGACTAGCGGGGCCCTCAGATACGCAGTATTTT	CASRGLAGPSDTQYF
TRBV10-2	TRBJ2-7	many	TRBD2	TGCGCCAGCAGTGAGGGTAGCGGGGGGGCCGCCTTCCACGAGCAGTACTTC	CASSEGSGGAAFHEQYF
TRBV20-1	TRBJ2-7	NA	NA	TGCAGTGCGAAGACCCGCCAGGTCGCCTACGAGCAGTACTTC	CSAKTRQVAYEQYF
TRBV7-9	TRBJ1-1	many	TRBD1	TGTGCCAGCAGCCAGGACAGGGGCTACACTGAAGCTTTCTTT	CASSQDRGYTEAFF
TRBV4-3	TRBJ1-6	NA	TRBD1	TGCGCCAGCAGCCAGAGACAGGGTACGATTGATTCACCCCTCCACTTT	CASSQRQGTIDSPLHF
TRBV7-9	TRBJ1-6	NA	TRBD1	TGTGCCAGCAGCACAGGGGCCACCATCAATTCACCCCTCCACTTT	CASSTGATINSPLHF
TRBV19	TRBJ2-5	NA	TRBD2	TGTGCCAGTAGTTTCGGGACTAGCGGAAAAGAGACCCAGTACTTC	CASSFGTSGKETQYF
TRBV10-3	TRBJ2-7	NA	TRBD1	TGTGCCAGACCGGGACAGGGGGCCTACGAGCAGTACTTC	CARPGQGAYEQYF
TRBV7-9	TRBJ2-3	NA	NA	TGTGCCAGCAGCCAAGGACAGCCGACAGATACGCAGTATTTT	CASSQGQPTDTQYF
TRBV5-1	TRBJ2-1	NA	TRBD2	TGCGCCAGCAGCTTAAATACGGGGACTAGCGGCTACAATGAGCAGTTCTTC	CASSLNTGTSGYNEQFF
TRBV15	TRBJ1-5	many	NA	TGTGCCGCCAGCAGAGATGGACAGAGCAATCAGCCCCAGCATTTT	CAASRDGQSNQPQHF
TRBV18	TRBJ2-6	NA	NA	TGTGCCAGCTCACCACCGGTGGGGAGTGGGGCCAACGTCCTGACTTTC	CASSPPVGSGANVLTF
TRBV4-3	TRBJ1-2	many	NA	TGCGCCAGCAGCCAAGAAACACAGCCGAACTATGGCTACACCTTC	CASSQETQPNYGYTF
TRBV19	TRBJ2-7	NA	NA	TGTGCCAGTGCGCGGGGACCGGGCTACGAGCAGTACTTC	CASARGPGYEQYF
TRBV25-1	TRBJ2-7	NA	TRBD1	TGTGCCAGCAGTGAAGCGAAGGGGGCTAGGGACGAGCAGTACTTC	CASSEAKGARDEQYF
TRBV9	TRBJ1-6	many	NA	TGTGCCAGCAGCGAGACACATTCTAATTCACCCCTCCACTTT	CASSETHSNSPLHF
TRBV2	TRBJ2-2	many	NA	TGTGCCAGTCAGGGTTTCGCCGGGGAGCTGTTTTTT	CASQGFAGELFF
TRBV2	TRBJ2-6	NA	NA	TGTGCCAGCAGTCTTATCTGGCCTGGGGCCAACGTCCTGACTTTC	CASSLIWPGANVLTF
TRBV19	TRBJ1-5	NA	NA	TGTGCCAGTAGGGACAAGGACCGGTGGCCCCAGCATTTT	CASRDKDRWPQHF
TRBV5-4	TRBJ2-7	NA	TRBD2	TGTGCCAGCAGCTTTAGCGCTAGCGGGGGCTACGAGCAGTACTTC	CASSFSASGGYEQYF
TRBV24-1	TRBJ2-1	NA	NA	TGTGCCACCAGTGGCATACAGGGCTTCTCCTACAATGAGCAGTTCTTC	CATSGIQGFSYNEQFF
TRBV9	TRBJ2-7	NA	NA	TGTGCCAGCAGCGCGGGGGCGGACGAGCAGTACTTC	CASSAGADEQYF
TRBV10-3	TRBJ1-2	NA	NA	TGTGCCGTCAGCGGAGCGAGGGGACTTGGCTACACCTTC	CAVSGARGLGYTF
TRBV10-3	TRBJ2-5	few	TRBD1	TGTGCCATCAGTGAGTCGAGGGACAGGGGGGAGACCCAGTACTTC	CAISESRDRGETQYF
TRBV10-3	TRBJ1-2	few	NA	TGTGCCAGCAGTGAAGTTAGCGGGGGGGCCTATGGCTACACCTTC	CASSEVSGGAYGYTF
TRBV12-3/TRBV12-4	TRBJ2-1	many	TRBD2	TGTGCCAGCAGGAGCGGGGGACCCGTAGCCTACAATGAGCAGTTCTTC	CASRSGGPVAYNEQFF
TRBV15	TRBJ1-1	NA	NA	TGTGCCACCAGCGGTGGACTGTTGAACACTGAAGCTTTCTTT	CATSGGLLNTEAFF
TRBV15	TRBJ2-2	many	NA	TGTGCCACCAGCAGAGATGATACCGGGGAGCTGTTTTTT	CATSRDDTGELFF
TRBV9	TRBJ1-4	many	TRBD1	TGTGCCAGCAGCGTAGAGGGGACAGAGAATGAAAAACTGTTTTTT	CASSVEGTENEKLFF
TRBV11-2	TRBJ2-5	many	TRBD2	TGTGCCAGCAGTTCAAGCGGGGGGGCCGGGATTGAGACCCAGTACTTC	CASSSSGGAGIETQYF
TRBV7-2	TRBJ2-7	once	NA	TGTGCCAGCAGCACCGCCGGAACAGGGACCTACGAGCAGTACTTC	CASSTAGTGTYEQYF
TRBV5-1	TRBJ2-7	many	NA	TGCGCCAGCAGCTTGTCGCCACTAGCGGACAGGAGCTCCTACGAGCAGTACTTC	CASSLSPLADRSSYEQYF
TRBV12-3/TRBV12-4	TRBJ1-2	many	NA	TGTGCCAGCAGTATCGACGGACGGAGATACACCTTC	CASSIDGRRYTF
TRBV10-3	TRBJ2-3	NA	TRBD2	TGTGCCATCAATGCGGGGGGGCTCCCAGATACGCAGTATTTT	CAINAGGLPDTQYF
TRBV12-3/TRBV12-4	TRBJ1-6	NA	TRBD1	TGTGCCAGCAGTGCCCGACAGGGGAATTCACCCCTCCACTTT	CASSARQGNSPLHF
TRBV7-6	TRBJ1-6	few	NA	TGTGCTAGCAGCTTGGCCGGGAAATCGACAGCTCTTAGTAATTCACCCCTCCACTTT	CASSLAGKSTALSNSPLHF
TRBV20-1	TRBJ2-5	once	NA	TGCAGTGCTCGTCCAGGGGGGAAGGAGACCCAGTACTTC	CSARPGGKETQYF